This TCR beta chain originates from a study of T cell responses to AZD1222 COVID-19 vaccine. Study-wide results and caveats: Seropositive AZD1222 recipients at baseline numbered only five or six.

Generated by immunoSEQ multiplex PCR, the TCRdb table keeps only in-frame clones and is missing some. Among about 150,000 clones, about nine tenths were seen once, and the ten largest hold approximately 1.8%. For this clone: Its antigen is not known.

The CDR3 runs 16 residues. J lost 5 bases, V lost 4 bases, and 11 bases had no gene match. The V gene's germline CDR1 is SGHTA and CDR2 FQGNSA. The chain links TRBV7-2 to TRBJ1-5; TRBD1 matches at 7 bases. Sample: peripheral blood, taken on day 0 of AZD1222 vaccination. The clonotype originates from an adult in good health. CDR3 nucleotides: TGTGCCAGCAGCTCCGGAGGCGACAGGGACCATCAGCCCCAGCATTTT. It yields the protein CASSSGGDRDHQPQHF.